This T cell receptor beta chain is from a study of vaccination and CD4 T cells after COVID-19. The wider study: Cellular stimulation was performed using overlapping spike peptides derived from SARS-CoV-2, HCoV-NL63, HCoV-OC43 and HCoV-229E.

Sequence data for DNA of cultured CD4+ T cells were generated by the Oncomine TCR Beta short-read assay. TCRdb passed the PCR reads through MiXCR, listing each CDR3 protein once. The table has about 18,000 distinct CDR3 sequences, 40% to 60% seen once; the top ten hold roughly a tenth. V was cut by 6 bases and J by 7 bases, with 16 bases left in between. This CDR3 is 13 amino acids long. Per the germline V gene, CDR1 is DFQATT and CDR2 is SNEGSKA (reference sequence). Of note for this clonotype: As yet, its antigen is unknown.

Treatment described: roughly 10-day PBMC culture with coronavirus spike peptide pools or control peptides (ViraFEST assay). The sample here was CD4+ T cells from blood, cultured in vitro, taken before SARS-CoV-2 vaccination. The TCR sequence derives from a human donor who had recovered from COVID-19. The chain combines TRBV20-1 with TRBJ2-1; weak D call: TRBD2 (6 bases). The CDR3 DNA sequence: TGCAGTGCCCGGGACTTCCGAGGGAATGAGCAGTTCTTC. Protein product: CSARDFRGNEQFF.